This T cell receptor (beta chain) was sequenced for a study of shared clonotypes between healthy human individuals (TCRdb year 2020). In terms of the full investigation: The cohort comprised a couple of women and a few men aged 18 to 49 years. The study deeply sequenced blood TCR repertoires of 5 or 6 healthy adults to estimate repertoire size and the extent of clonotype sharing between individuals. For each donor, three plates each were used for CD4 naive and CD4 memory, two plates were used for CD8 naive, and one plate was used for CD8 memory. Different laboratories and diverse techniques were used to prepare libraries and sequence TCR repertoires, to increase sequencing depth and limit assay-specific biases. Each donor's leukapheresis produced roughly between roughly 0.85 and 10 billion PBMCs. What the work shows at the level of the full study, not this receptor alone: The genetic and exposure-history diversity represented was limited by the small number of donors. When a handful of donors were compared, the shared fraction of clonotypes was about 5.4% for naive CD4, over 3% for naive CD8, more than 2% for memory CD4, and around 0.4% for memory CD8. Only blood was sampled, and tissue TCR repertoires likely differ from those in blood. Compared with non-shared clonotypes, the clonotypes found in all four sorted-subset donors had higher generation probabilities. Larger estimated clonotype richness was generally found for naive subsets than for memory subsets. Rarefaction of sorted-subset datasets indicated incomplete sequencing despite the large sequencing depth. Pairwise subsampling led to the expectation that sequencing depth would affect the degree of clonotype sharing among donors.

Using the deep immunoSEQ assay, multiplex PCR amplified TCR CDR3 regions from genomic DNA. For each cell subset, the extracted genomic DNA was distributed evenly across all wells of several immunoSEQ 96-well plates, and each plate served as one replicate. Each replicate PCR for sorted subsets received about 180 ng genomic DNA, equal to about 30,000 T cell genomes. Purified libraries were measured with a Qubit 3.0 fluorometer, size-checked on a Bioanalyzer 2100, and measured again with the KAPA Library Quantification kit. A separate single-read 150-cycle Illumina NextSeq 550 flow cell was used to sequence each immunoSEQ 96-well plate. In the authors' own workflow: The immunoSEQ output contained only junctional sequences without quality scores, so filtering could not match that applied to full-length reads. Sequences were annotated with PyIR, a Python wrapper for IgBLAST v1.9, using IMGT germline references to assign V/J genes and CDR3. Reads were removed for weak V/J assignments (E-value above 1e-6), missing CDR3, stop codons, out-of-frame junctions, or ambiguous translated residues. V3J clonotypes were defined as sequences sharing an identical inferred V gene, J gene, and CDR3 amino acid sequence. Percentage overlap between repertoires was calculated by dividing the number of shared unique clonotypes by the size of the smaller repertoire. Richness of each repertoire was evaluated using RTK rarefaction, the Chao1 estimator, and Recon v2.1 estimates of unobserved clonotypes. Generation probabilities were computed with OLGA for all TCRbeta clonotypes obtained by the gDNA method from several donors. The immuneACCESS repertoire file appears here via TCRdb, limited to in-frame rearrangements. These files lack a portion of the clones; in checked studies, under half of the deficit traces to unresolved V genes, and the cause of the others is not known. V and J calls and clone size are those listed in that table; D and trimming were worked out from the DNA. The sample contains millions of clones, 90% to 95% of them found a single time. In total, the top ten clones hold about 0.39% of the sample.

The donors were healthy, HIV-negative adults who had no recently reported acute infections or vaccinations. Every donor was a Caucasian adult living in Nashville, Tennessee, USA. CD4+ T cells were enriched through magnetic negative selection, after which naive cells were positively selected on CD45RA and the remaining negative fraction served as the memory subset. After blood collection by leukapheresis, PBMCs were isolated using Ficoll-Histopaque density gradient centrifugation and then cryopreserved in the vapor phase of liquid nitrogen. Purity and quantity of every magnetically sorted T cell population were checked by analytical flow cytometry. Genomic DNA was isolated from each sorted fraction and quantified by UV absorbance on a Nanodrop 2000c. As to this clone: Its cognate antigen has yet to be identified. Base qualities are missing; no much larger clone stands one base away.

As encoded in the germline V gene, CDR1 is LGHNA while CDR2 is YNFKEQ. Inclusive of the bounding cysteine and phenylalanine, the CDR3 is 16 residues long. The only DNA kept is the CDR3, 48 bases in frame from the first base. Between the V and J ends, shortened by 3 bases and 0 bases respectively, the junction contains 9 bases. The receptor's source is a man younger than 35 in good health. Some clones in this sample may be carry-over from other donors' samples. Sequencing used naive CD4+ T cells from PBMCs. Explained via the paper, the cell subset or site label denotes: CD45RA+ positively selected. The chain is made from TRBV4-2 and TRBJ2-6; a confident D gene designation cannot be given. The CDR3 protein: CASSQDGNSGANVLTF. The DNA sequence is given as TGTGCCAGCAGCCAGGATGGTAACTCTGGGGCCAACGTCCTGACTTTC.